In this sample, the clone carrying this T cell receptor beta chain is large (0.1 to 1%). The antigen is unknown. This specimen belongs to a study of sequential checkpoint blockade in melanoma. At the level of the study: After nivolumab or ipilimumab alone, 20 to 25 patients had week-13 rebiopsies. Study observations and caveats: Rising tumor T-cell fraction and clonality meant about 30 times likelier benefit.

TCRdb keeps only in-frame clones here, not all; method: immunoSEQ multiplex PCR. Of about 4,400 clones detected, about 22% appear once; the ten largest clones hold about 4%. The treatment was: randomized to nivolumab then ipilimumab (arm A) or the reverse (arm B). No patient had prior DNA-damaging chemotherapy. Germline V gene data show CDR1 as GTSNPN and CDR2 as SVGIG (reference sequence). The CDR3 sequence is 13 residues long. Trimming removed 0 bases at V and 7 bases at J, with 12 bases between. This specimen was tumor tissue (inferred from file names), taken from a patient given nivolumab and ipilimumab in sequence. The chain employs TRBV30 and TRBJ1-1; D not certain. The receptor was isolated from a human donor with melanoma. The CDR3: CAWSVMLAGEAFF. CDR3 coding DNA: TGTGCCTGGAGTGTAATGCTGGCAGGTGAAGCTTTCTTT.